The 25 T cell receptor beta chains in this list originate from one sample, sequenced in a study of blood T cell repertoires in COVID-19. The table came from immunoSEQ multiplex PCR; TCRdb's copy has only in-frame clones and leaves some out. The table includes fewer than 120,000 clones, 76% detected once. The specimen sequenced was peripheral blood. The source is a woman of 80 years or more with acute or convalescent COVID-19.

This clone turned up a few times. This chain links TRBV3-1 (or the pseudogene TRBV3-2) with TRBJ1-1, with TRBD1 matching over 8 bases. This CDR3 region has 16 residues. Germline V gene sequence: CDR1 LGHDT, CDR2 YNNKEL (reference sequence). The V segment lost 4 bases and the J segment 1 base; nucleotides outside the gene matches: 8. The CDR3 loop is CASSPRDRFPNTEAFF. The CDR3 DNA reads as TGTGCCAGCAGCCCCCGGGACAGGTTTCCGAACACTGAAGCTTTCTTT.

This clone was observed a single time. The gene calls are TRBV21-1 and TRBJ1-5; TRBD1 reflects the table's D call only, with no check against the DNA. TRBV21-1 is labeled a pseudogene. The CDR3 consists of 16 residues. The DNA for the CDR3 is TGTGCCAGCAGCAATTACACAGAGAATAGCAATCAGCCCCAGCATTTT. It translates to CASSNYTENSNQPQHF.

The chain employs TRBV11-1 and TRBJ1-2; a weak D match, TRBD1 (5 bases). The V end lost 4 bases, the J end lost 3 bases, and 12 bases lay between the germline ends. Germline CDR1 SGHAT, CDR2 FQDESV (reference sequence). This CDR3 spans 14 amino acids. The CDR3 bases are TGTGCCAGCAGCTCTTCTCGGGACTACTATGGCTACACCTTC. Protein sequence: CASSSSRDYYGYTF.

The CDR3: CASSQDSPLAGAYEQYF. In nucleotides, the CDR3 is TGTGCCAGCAGCCAAGATTCCCCACTAGCTGGGGCCTACGAGCAGTACTTC. This chain uses TRBV4-2 with TRBJ2-7; maybe TRBD2 (6 bases). Trimming shortened V by 0 bases and J by 2 bases, and 17 bases separated the two germline ends. The CDR3 runs to 17 residues. Looked up from germline, CDR1 is LGHNA and CDR2 is YNFKEQ.

This clone was detected once. V usage is TRBV11-2 and J usage is TRBJ1-1; D might be TRBD1 (5 bases). The CDR3 spans 14 residues. V lost 5 bases to trimming and J lost 4 bases, with 14 bases between them. Looked up from germline, CDR1 is SGHAT and CDR2 is FQNNGV. The CDR3 protein is CASSPRGGVTEAFF. CDR3 sequence (DNA): TGTGCCAGCAGCCCCCGGGGGGGGGTCACTGAAGCTTTCTTT.

The J gene is TRBJ1-1, the V gene TRBV29-1, with 7 positions matching TRBD1. Germline loops: CDR1 SQVTM, CDR2 ANQGSEA. The CDR3 is 13 residues long. J gave up 5 bases and V 6 bases, and 9 bases lay outside the gene matches. CDR3 protein: CSVRQGQRTEAFF. CDR3 bases: TGCAGCGTCCGACAGGGACAGAGGACTGAAGCTTTCTTT.

J is TRBJ2-3 and V is TRBV7-9; tentative D call: TRBD2 (7 bases). The CDR3 spans 14 residues. The V end was cut by 3 bases, the J end by 3 bases, with 10 bases between. Germline-derived CDR1 and CDR2 are SEHNR and FQNEAQ (reference sequence). CDR3 region: CASSFGGLTDTQYF. The CDR3 DNA reads TGTGCCAGCAGCTTCGGGGGGCTTACAGATACGCAGTATTTT.

This clone came up many times. This chain connects TRBV3-1 (or the pseudogene TRBV3-2) to TRBJ2-6; TRBD2 agrees at 10 bases. Germline CDR1 reads LGHDT; CDR2 reads YNNKEL (reference sequence). The V and J ends lost 2 bases and 1 base, in that order; junction bases with no gene match: 2. The CDR3 is made up of 17 amino acids. The DNA of the CDR3 is TGTGCCAGCAGCCAACTAGCGGGGGTATCTGGGGCCAACGTCCTGACTTTC. Translation gives CASSQLAGVSGANVLTF.

The chain combines TRBV12-3 or TRBV12-4 with TRBJ2-1, with a weak D call TRBD1 (6 bases). Trimming took 3 bases from V and 13 from J, leaving 13 bases between them. The CDR3 is 12 amino acids. For the CDR3, the DNA is TGTGCCAGCAGTTTTACAGGGCTCCAACAGTTCTTC. It codes for CASSFTGLQQFF.

The V and J genes are TRBV5-4 and TRBJ2-5; 8 bases are shared with TRBD1. V dropped 3 bases and J dropped 4; count of bases not matched to a gene: 11. Germline loops: CDR1 SGHNT, CDR2 YYREEE (reference sequence). The CDR3 runs 16 residues. CDR3 DNA sequence: TGTGCCAGCAGCTCGCCGAACAGGGGGTGGAGAGAGACCCAGTACTTC. Its protein is CASSSPNRGWRETQYF. The variable domain in full, completed from reference TRBV5-4 and TRBJ2-5, reads ETGVTQSPTHLIKTRGQQVTLRCSSQSGHNTVSWYQQALGQGPQFIFQYYREEENGRGNFPPRFSGLQFPNYSSELNVNALELDDSALYLCASSSPNRGWRETQYFGPGTRLLVL.

This clone has only a few counts. This chain links TRBV10-1 with TRBJ1-1, with a possible D match to TRBD1 (5 bases). The CDR3 runs to 17 residues. V shed 0 bases and J shed 1 base, with 15 bases lying between them. CDR1 and CDR2 (germline): WNHNN, SYGVQD (reference sequence). The CDR3: CASSESGQGRGNTEAFF. As DNA, the CDR3 is TGCGCCAGCAGTGAGTCCGGGCAGGGAAGAGGGAACACTGAAGCTTTCTTT.

The chain employs TRBV10-3 and TRBJ2-2, with 9 bases aligning to TRBD1. Trimming removed 4 bases from V and 2 bases from J; junction bases left unmatched: 5. This CDR3 is built from 16 residues. Looked up from germline, CDR1 is ENHRY and CDR2 is SYGVKD. The CDR3 DNA is TGTGCCATCAGTGGGGGGACAGGGCCAAACACCGGGGAGCTGTTTTTT. This translates into CAISGGTGPNTGELFF.

The rearrangement links TRBV5-1 to TRBJ1-5, with 7 nucleotides matching TRBD1. The germline CDR1 and CDR2 sequences are SGHRS and YFSETQ. After removal of 7 bases from V and 4 bases from J, the junction contained 14 bases not matched to a gene. The CDR3 contains 16 residues. The CDR3 DNA is TGCGCCAGCTCCCCAGGCAACAGGGGTTTGAATCAGCCCCAGCATTTT. It yields the protein CASSPGNRGLNQPQHF.

The chain has TRBV19 and TRBJ1-1; 9 bases align to TRBD1. The CDR3 runs to 16 residues. CDR1 and CDR2 from the germline V gene are LNHDA and SQIVND (reference sequence). J gave up 0 bases and V 2 bases, and 4 bases lay outside the gene matches. CDR3 residues: CASSIPWTGVNTEAFF. DNA of the CDR3: TGTGCCAGTAGTATACCATGGACAGGGGTGAACACTGAAGCTTTCTTT.

The chain combines TRBV27 with TRBJ2-7; the match to TRBD2 covers 10 bases. Germline CDR1 and CDR2: MNHEY and SMNVEV (reference sequence). Losses at the gene ends were 8 bases for V and 2 bases for J; bases not matched to a gene: 12. The CDR3 covers 16 residues. For the CDR3, the DNA is TGTGCCAGCCGTCGGCTAGCGGGGGTTTTTGCCTACGAGCAGTACTTC. Translated: CASRRLAGVFAYEQYF.

The rearrangement uses TRBV11-3 and TRBJ2-3; 12 positions agree with TRBD1. With 3 bases clipped from V and 8 bases from J, the junction kept 3 bases outside the gene matches. The germline CDR1 and CDR2 sequences are SGHNT and YENEEA. The CDR3 runs to 14 residues. DNA of the CDR3: TGTGCCAGCAGCTTCGGGACAGGGGGCTCTACGCAGTATTTT. It encodes CASSFGTGGSTQYF.

This chain uses TRBV9 with TRBJ2-2, with 8 bases aligning to TRBD2. The CDR3 runs to 16 residues. Germline-derived CDR1 and CDR2 are SGDLS and YYNGEE. V dropped 5 bases and J dropped 4; count of bases not matched to a gene: 10. This CDR3 reads CASSPGLEVGTGELFF. The CDR3 DNA reads TGTGCCAGCAGTCCGGGACTAGAGGTCGGCACCGGGGAGCTGTTTTTT.

The chain combines TRBV3-1 (or the pseudogene TRBV3-2) with TRBJ2-5, with TRBD2 matching over 8 bases. Germline V CDR1 and CDR2: LGHDT, YNNKEL (reference sequence). The V segment lost 5 bases and the J segment 5 bases; nucleotides outside the gene matches: 10. CDR3 length equals 15 residues. For the CDR3, the DNA is TGTGCCAGCAGCGGTAGGAGCGGGAGTTGGGAGACCCAGTACTTC. Protein sequence: CASSGRSGSWETQYF.

This clone appeared once. The chain combines TRBV5-1 with TRBJ2-5, with D possibly being TRBD1 (6 bases). Trimming pared 5 bases from V and 3 bases from J, leaving 14 bases between. CDR3 size: 14 residues. The germline gives CDR1 SGHRS, CDR2 YFSETQ. CDR3 region: CASRGPRTEETQYF. CDR3 bases: TGCGCCAGCAGGGGGCCGCGGACAGAAGAGACCCAGTACTTC. The full variable domain, in which reference TRBV5-1 and TRBJ2-5 provide the parts outside the CDR3, is KAGVTQTPRYLIKTRGQQVTLSCSPISGHRSVSWYQQTPGQGLQFLFEYFSETQRNKGNFPGRFSGRQFSNSRSEMNVSTLELGDSALYLCASRGPRTEETQYFGPGTRLLVL.

V gene TRBV27 combines with J gene TRBJ2-3; a possible D gene is TRBD1 (5 bases). The CDR3 covers 13 residues. CDR1 and CDR2 (germline): MNHEY, SMNVEV (reference sequence). Trimming took 6 bases from V and 1 from J, leaving 8 bases between them. The CDR3 DNA sequence: TGTGCCAGCAGCGTACAGGGCACAGATACGCAGTATTTT. Its protein is CASSVQGTDTQYF.

This clone was seen once. This sequence joins TRBV7-8 and TRBJ2-1, with 8 bases aligning to TRBD1. V shed 5 bases and J 7 bases; nucleotides not matched to a gene: 13. The CDR3 covers 16 residues. Germline CDR1 SGHVS, CDR2 FQNEAQ. CDR3 amino acids: CASSPQGDLIWNEQFF. CDR3 nucleotides: TGTGCCAGCAGCCCACAGGGGGACCTCATATGGAATGAGCAGTTCTTC.

The chain employs TRBV10-1 and TRBJ1-1, with 7 bases aligning to TRBD1. The V and J ends lost 6 bases and 3 bases, in that order; junction bases with no gene match: 4. The CDR3 is 13 residues long. Germline V gene lookup returns CDR1 WNHNN and CDR2 SYGVQD (reference sequence). CDR3 sequence (DNA): TGCGCCAGCAGGATCCAGGGGGACACTGAAGCTTTCTTT. Protein product: CASRIQGDTEAFF.

This clone was recorded once. The chain couples TRBV30 to TRBJ1-2, with 8 bases matching TRBD1. Germline values: CDR1 GTSNPN, CDR2 SVGIG (reference sequence). The CDR3 covers 15 residues. Trimming removed 0 bases from V and 8 bases from J; junction bases left unmatched: 11. The CDR3 DNA follows: TGTGCCTGGAGTGTACGGTGGCAGGGGGCGCGGGGCTACACCTTC. Amino acid sequence: CAWSVRWQGARGYTF.

The DNA for the CDR3 is TGTGCCAGCAGCTTAGAGTCCAGGGGGAGCTCACCCCTCCACTTT. This gives the protein CASSLESRGSSPLHF. The chain links TRBV7-9 to TRBJ1-6; 7 bases map to TRBD1. The CDR3 contains 15 residues. Trimming at V came to 1 base and at J to 10 bases, leaving 7 bases not matched to a gene. Per germline, CDR1 SEHNR and CDR2 FQNEAQ (reference sequence).

In its sample, this clone was seen once. The chain has TRBV6-2 or TRBV6-3 and TRBJ2-3; D may be TRBD1 (5 bases). Germline V CDR1 and CDR2: MNHEY, SVGEGT. CDR3 size: 15 residues. V lost 6 bases to trimming and J lost 3 bases, with 16 bases between them. This CDR3 reads CASSQPPQGTDTQYF. The CDR3 region has the DNA TGTGCCAGCAGCCAGCCACCTCAGGGTACAGATACGCAGTATTTT.